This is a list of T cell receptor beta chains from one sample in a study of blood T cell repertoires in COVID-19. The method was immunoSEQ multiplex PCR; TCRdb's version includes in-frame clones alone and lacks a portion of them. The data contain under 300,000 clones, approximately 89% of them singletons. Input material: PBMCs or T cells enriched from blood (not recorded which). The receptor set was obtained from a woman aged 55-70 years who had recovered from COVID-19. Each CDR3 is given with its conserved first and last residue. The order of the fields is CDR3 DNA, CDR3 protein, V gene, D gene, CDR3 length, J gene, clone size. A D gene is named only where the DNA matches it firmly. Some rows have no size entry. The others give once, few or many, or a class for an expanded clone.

cdr3_nt: TGTGCCAGCAGCTTGGACCGCGCGGGCGGCTACACCTTC
cdr3_aa: CASSLDRAGGYTF
v_call: TRBV11-2
d_call: NA
cdr3_length: 13
j_call: TRBJ1-2
clone_size: NA

cdr3_nt: TGCGCCAGCAGTGAGAAGGGCGGGGAAAGGGTCATCCCAGATACGCAGTATTTT
cdr3_aa: CASSEKGGERVIPDTQYF
v_call: TRBV10-1
d_call: NA
cdr3_length: 18
j_call: TRBJ2-3
clone_size: NA

cdr3_nt: TGTGCCACGGACAGGGCCGAGGAGACCCAGTACTTC
cdr3_aa: CATDRAEETQYF
v_call: TRBV2
d_call: TRBD1
cdr3_length: 12
j_call: TRBJ2-5
clone_size: NA

cdr3_nt: TGTGCCAGCAGGGGGACAGGGGGAAATCAGCCCCAGCATTTT
cdr3_aa: CASRGTGGNQPQHF
v_call: TRBV2
d_call: TRBD1
cdr3_length: 14
j_call: TRBJ1-5
clone_size: NA

cdr3_nt: TGCGCCAGCAGCACCCGACAGGGAGGTCAAGAGACCCAGTACTTC
cdr3_aa: CASSTRQGGQETQYF
v_call: TRBV5-1
d_call: NA
cdr3_length: 15
j_call: TRBJ2-5
clone_size: NA

cdr3_nt: TGTGCCAGCTCACCGCGATCGGACAGGGCTGAAGTTTTCTTT
cdr3_aa: CASSPRSDRAEVFF
v_call: TRBV18
d_call: TRBD1
cdr3_length: 14
j_call: TRBJ1-1
clone_size: NA

cdr3_nt: TGCGCCAGCAGCTTCAGTACAGGGAGAGACTATGGCTACACCTTC
cdr3_aa: CASSFSTGRDYGYTF
v_call: TRBV5-1
d_call: NA
cdr3_length: 15
j_call: TRBJ1-2
clone_size: NA

cdr3_nt: TGTGCCAGCAGTGAATATGAATCCGGGATGGATTCACCCCTCCACTTT
cdr3_aa: CASSEYESGMDSPLHF
v_call: TRBV2
d_call: NA
cdr3_length: 16
j_call: TRBJ1-6
clone_size: NA

cdr3_nt: TGTGCCAGCAGATTTCAGACTAGCGGTGGTACCGGGGAGCTGTTTTTT
cdr3_aa: CASRFQTSGGTGELFF
v_call: TRBV28
d_call: TRBD2
cdr3_length: 16
j_call: TRBJ2-2
clone_size: NA

cdr3_nt: TGTGCCAGCAGTTCCCCCGACAGGCTCTATGGCTACACCTTC
cdr3_aa: CASSSPDRLYGYTF
v_call: TRBV28
d_call: NA
cdr3_length: 14
j_call: TRBJ1-2
clone_size: NA

cdr3_nt: TGTGCCAGTGAGGGACAGGCCAACGGTGGGGCCAACGTCCTGACTTTC
cdr3_aa: CASEGQANGGANVLTF
v_call: TRBV28
d_call: TRBD1
cdr3_length: 16
j_call: TRBJ2-6
clone_size: NA

cdr3_nt: TGTGCCAGCTCACCGGAGAGAATTTCAGATACGCAGTATTTT
cdr3_aa: CASSPERISDTQYF
v_call: TRBV18
d_call: NA
cdr3_length: 14
j_call: TRBJ2-3
clone_size: NA

cdr3_nt: TGTGCCAGCAGGGTACTAGCGCGCAATGAGCAGTTCTTC
cdr3_aa: CASRVLARNEQFF
v_call: TRBV6-5
d_call: TRBD2
cdr3_length: 13
j_call: TRBJ2-1
clone_size: once

cdr3_nt: TGTGCCAGCAGCTTAAAAACGGGACAGGGGGCAAGTACTGAAGCTTTCTTT
cdr3_aa: CASSLKTGQGASTEAFF
v_call: TRBV7-3
d_call: TRBD1
cdr3_length: 17
j_call: TRBJ1-1
clone_size: NA